The 19 T cell receptor beta chains reported below all come from one sample, sequenced in a study of blood T cells in healthy people across ages. For the second PCR, which ran for roughly 6 to 12 cycles, a sample-barcoded 5' primer and a J-beta primer mix were used. TCRdb re-called the 5' RACE reads through MiXCR, storing one row per CDR3 protein. The sample lists 1.5 million to 2 million distinct CDR3 sequences, approximately 50% seen once, with 2.1% in the top ten. Input material: blood. These receptors were obtained from a woman in her thirties or forties in good health.

This clonotype was counted a single time. V usage is TRBV6-1 and J usage is TRBJ1-2; 8 bases fit TRBD1. The trim removed 11 bases at V and 1 base at J, leaving 9 bases unmatched. Germline CDR1 MNHNS, CDR2 SASEGT. CDR3 size: 14 residues. CDR3: CAGGTGGINYGYTF. CDR3 sequence (DNA): TGTGCCGGAGGAACAGGGGGAATTAACTATGGCTACACCTTC.

The chain couples TRBV12-3 or TRBV12-4 to TRBJ1-4; 8 bases are a match to TRBD1. CDR3 size: 14 residues. The J segment lost 4 bases and the V segment lost 6 bases, leaving 4 bases of the junction unmatched. The CDR3 nucleotides are TGTGCCAGCAGGGGACAGGATAGTAATGAAAAACTGTTTTTT. Residues: CASRGQDSNEKLFF.

The V and J genes are TRBV20-1 and TRBJ2-7; weak D call: TRBD2 (6 bases). This CDR3 region has 11 residues. CDR1 and CDR2 from the germline V gene are DFQATT and SNEGSKA (reference sequence). In DNA form, the CDR3 reads TGCAGCCCGCAGGGAGGCAATGAGCAGTACTTC. Its translation: CSPQGGNEQYF.

The chain recombines TRBV9 with TRBJ2-3; D perhaps matches TRBD1 (6 bases). The CDR3 is made up of 16 amino acids. Germline V lookup: CDR1 SGDLS, CDR2 YYNGEE. V shed 3 bases and J shed 4 bases, with 18 bases lying between them. CDR3 amino acids: CASSARQAARADTQYF. CDR3 coding DNA: TGTGCCAGCAGCGCCCGACAGGCGGCCCGGGCAGATACGCAGTATTTT.

V and J are TRBV20-1 and TRBJ1-1; unclear D gene. The V end was cut by 5 bases, the J end by 4 bases, with 11 bases between. Germline V gene lookup returns CDR1 DFQATT and CDR2 SNEGSKA (reference sequence). The length of the CDR3 is 12 residues. The CDR3 DNA is TGCAGTGCTCCGGACGAGGGCACTGAAGCTTTCTTT. Protein product: CSAPDEGTEAFF.

V gene TRBV20-1 combines with J gene TRBJ2-7, with 11 bases that match TRBD1. Germline trimming cut 6 bases from V and 1 base from J; bases unmatched to any gene: 8. This CDR3 is built from 15 residues. The germline gives CDR1 DFQATT, CDR2 SNEGSKA (reference sequence). CDR3 in DNA: TGCAGTGCCACCGGACAGGGGGCAGGGTCCTACGAGCAGTACTTC. This translates into CSATGQGAGSYEQYF.

The CDR3 here is CSVDPGSEKLFF. CDR3 nucleotide sequence: TGCAGCGTTGACCCGGGAAGTGAAAAACTGTTTTTT. This chain joins TRBV29-1 and TRBJ1-4, with D unresolved. Trimming removed 3 bases from V and 7 bases from J, with 9 bases in between. Germline values: CDR1 SQVTM, CDR2 ANQGSEA. This CDR3 spans 12 amino acids. Using reference TRBV29-1 and TRBJ1-4 for the parts outside the CDR3, the full variable domain is SAVISQKPSRDICQRGTSLTIQCQVDSQVTMMFWYRQQPGQSLTLIATANQGSEATYESGFVIDKFPISRPNLTFSTLTVSNMSPEDSSIYLCSVDPGSEKLFFGSGTQLSVL.

The CDR3 DNA follows: TGTGCCAGCAGCTTAGGAGCTAGCGGGGGCAATGAGCAGTACTTC. It translates to CASSLGASGGNEQYF. The chain couples TRBV7-3 to TRBJ2-5; TRBD2 agrees at 10 bases. Germline-derived CDR1 and CDR2 are SGHTA and FQGTGA. Trimming removed 2 bases from V and 11 bases from J; junction bases left unmatched: 11. The CDR3 spans 15 residues. Looking up the rest from reference TRBV7-3 and TRBJ2-5 gives the full variable domain: GAGVSQTPSNKVTEKGKYVELRCDPISGHTALYWYRQSLGQGPEFLIYFQGTGAADDSGLPNDRFFAVRPEGSVSTLKIQRTERGDSAVYLCASSLGASGGNEQYFGPGTRLLVL.

V is TRBV6-5 and J is TRBJ2-7, with D perhaps TRBD2 (5 bases). The germline V gene has CDR1 MNHEY and CDR2 SVGAGI. The ends were cut back, 0 bases at V and 0 bases at J, with 12 bases in the middle. CDR3 length equals 16 residues. The CDR3 here is CASSYSLSGPSYEQYF. The CDR3 DNA is TGTGCCAGCAGTTACTCGTTGAGCGGTCCCTCCTACGAGCAGTACTTC.

A few counts support this clonotype. The CDR3 DNA reads TGTGCCAGCAGTTACTCGTCTAAGGCTTGGTTCCACTCCTACGAGCAGTACTTC. Translation: CASSYSSKAWFHSYEQYF. The gene calls are TRBV6-2 or TRBV6-3 and TRBJ2-7, with D unclear. This CDR3 has 18 residues. V gave up 0 bases and J gave up 0 bases, with 18 bases separating them. Germline V gene data show CDR1 as MNHEY and CDR2 as SVGEGT.

The CDR3 nucleotides read TGTGCCAGCAGTTCCACAGGGGAACATCAGCCCCAGCATTTT. Encoded protein: CASSSTGEHQPQHF. The V call is TRBV6-2 or TRBV6-3, the J call TRBJ1-5, with 7 bases matching TRBD1. Losses at the gene ends were 4 bases for V and 5 bases for J; bases not matched to a gene: 5. Germline CDR1 is MNHEY and CDR2 is SVGEGT. The CDR3 runs 14 residues.

The chain has TRBV20-1 and TRBJ1-2, with a possible D match to TRBD1 (6 bases). Per germline, CDR1 DFQATT and CDR2 SNEGSKA (reference sequence). V lost 3 bases and J 2 bases, leaving 13 bases between the germline ends. The CDR3 sequence is 14 residues long. The DNA for the CDR3 is TGCAGTGCTAGTGGGTCAGGGGTAAACTATGGCTACACCTTC. This encodes CSASGSGVNYGYTF.

CDR3 DNA: TGTGCCAGCAGCGGACAGGCGAATGAAAAACTGTTTTTT. It encodes CASSGQANEKLFF. The J gene is TRBJ1-4, the V gene TRBV6-5; 7 positions match TRBD1. J lost 5 bases, V lost 6 bases, and 3 bases had no gene match. Per the germline V gene, CDR1 is MNHEY and CDR2 is SVGAGI. This CDR3 comprises 13 residues.

The rearrangement uses TRBV2 and TRBJ1-2; weak D call: TRBD1 (6 bases). This CDR3 comprises 13 residues. V was trimmed by 6 bases and J by 7 bases, leaving 15 bases between them. Germline V CDR1 and CDR2: SNHLY, FYNNEI. Written as DNA, the CDR3 is TGTGCCAGCAGGAACGGGGGGGCCTCTGGCTACACCTTC. This translates into CASRNGGASGYTF.

This chain links TRBV14 with TRBJ1-2; 9 bases are shared with TRBD1. The CDR3 spans 17 residues. Germline loops: CDR1 SGHDN, CDR2 FVKESK. J was trimmed by 5 bases and V by 0 bases; bases with no gene match: 10. As DNA, the CDR3 is TGTGCCAGCAGCCAAGAGGCTGGGACAGGGATAATGTATGGCTACACCTTC. Translating it yields CASSQEAGTGIMYGYTF.

The chain has TRBV5-6 and TRBJ2-7; 12 bases align to TRBD2. This CDR3 is 17 amino acids long. V dropped 2 bases and J dropped 0; count of bases not matched to a gene: 6. The germline gives CDR1 SGHDT, CDR2 YYEEEE. CDR3 in DNA: TGTGCCAGCAGCTTCGCCGGACTAGCGGGGATCTCCTACGAGCAGTACTTC. Translating gives CASSFAGLAGISYEQYF.

This clonotype was picked up one time. The genes are TRBV4-3 and TRBJ2-4; D possibly corresponds to TRBD1 (6 bases). TRBJ2-7 explains the end of the DNA better; the J call may be wrong. CDR3 length equals 15 residues. Germline-derived CDR1 and CDR2 are LGHNA and YSLEER. CDR3 sequence: CASSQATGFAYEQYF. The DNA for the CDR3 is TGCGCCAGCAGCCAGGCGACAGGTTTCGCCTACGAGCAGTACTTC.

This clonotype turned up a few times. V and J are TRBV13 and TRBJ1-1; tentatively, D is TRBD1 (6 bases). CDR1 and CDR2 (germline): PRHDT, FYEKMQ (reference sequence). This CDR3 region has 14 residues. Trimming left V 6 bases short and J 3 bases short, with 14 bases between. CDR3 residues: CASSRGGMDTEAFF. CDR3 bases: TGTGCCAGCAGTAGGGGGGGGATGGACACTGAAGCTTTCTTT.

The chain is built from TRBV25-1 and TRBJ2-4; TRBD1 aligns across 8 bases. The DNA end is more similar to TRBJ2-5, so the J call may be wrong. The CDR3 is made up of 15 amino acids. Germline V lookup: CDR1 MGHDK, CDR2 SYGVNS. The CDR3 sequence is CASSDQGASAETQYF. CDR3 bases: TGTGCCAGCAGTGATCAGGGGGCGAGCGCGGAGACCCAGTACTTC.